This T cell receptor beta chain emerged from a study of T-cell reconstitution after alpha-beta-depleted transplantation in children. Study findings and constraints: Expanded clones from the graft, numbering several hundred, reportedly supplied alpha-beta T cells about two months after transplant.

Unique molecular identifiers were incorporated during preparation of the TCRbeta library. TCRdb called the PCR reads again in MiXCR, with one record for every CDR3 protein. Among about 980,000 distinct CDR3 sequences listed, about 29% were seen once. Notes on this clonotype: Its antigen is unidentified.

The sequence was collected from a boy in the first two years of life who had a stem cell transplant for SCID, so the T cells may come from the graft donor. The input for sequencing was PBMCs, mostly from graft donor cells, taken 360 days after TCRalphabeta/CD19-depleted stem cell transplant.

CDR3: CASSQRGQGYYEQYF. The DNA for the CDR3 is TGTGCCAGCAGCCAGAGGGGCCAGGGCTACTACGAGCAGTACTTC. The rearrangement joins TRBV11-1 to TRBJ2-7; the D gene could be TRBD1 or TRBD2 (5 bases each). V was shortened by 5 bases and J by 3 bases, with 17 bases between the two germline ends. In germline, CDR1 is SGHAT, CDR2 FQDESV (reference sequence). The length of the CDR3 is 15 residues.